This TCR beta chain derives from a study of blood T cell repertoires in COVID-19. On the study more broadly: Researchers got acute and convalescent COVID-19 samples from the United States, Italy and Spain. PBMCs, B-cell-depleted T cells, or T cells were the source of the cDNA or gDNA that made up the material.

Under the authors' procedure: Estimation of nucleated cell counts relied on the amplification of reference gene primers. Sequencing used immunoSEQ multiplex PCR; TCRdb keeps in-frame clones, though not all of them. V, J and clone size reflect that table, while D and trimming were determined from the DNA. The table includes about 110,000 clones, more than 60% detected once. This CDR3 has 13 residues. The V and J ends lost 4 bases and 8 bases, in that order; junction bases with no gene match: 3. The germline V gene encodes CDR1 LNHDA and CDR2 SQIVND (reference sequence). The sequenced sample consisted of peripheral blood. This rearrangement joins TRBV19 to TRBJ1-4; 8 bases are a match to TRBD1. This TCR came from a man in his 70s with active or convalescent COVID-19. The CDR3 reads CASSTRDREKLFF. Here the CDR3 DNA reads TGTGCCAGTAGTACCCGGGACAGGGAAAAACTGTTTTTT.